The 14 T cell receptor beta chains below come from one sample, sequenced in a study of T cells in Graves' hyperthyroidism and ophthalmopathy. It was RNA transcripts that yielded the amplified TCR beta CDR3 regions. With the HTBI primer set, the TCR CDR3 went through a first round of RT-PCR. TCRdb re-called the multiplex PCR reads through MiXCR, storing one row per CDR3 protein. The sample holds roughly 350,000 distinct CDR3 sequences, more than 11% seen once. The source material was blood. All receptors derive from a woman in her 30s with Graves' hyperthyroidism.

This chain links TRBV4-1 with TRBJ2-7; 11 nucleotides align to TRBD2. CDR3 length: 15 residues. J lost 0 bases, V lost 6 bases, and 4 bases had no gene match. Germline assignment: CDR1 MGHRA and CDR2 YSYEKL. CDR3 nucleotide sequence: TGCGCCAGCAGTTCTAGCGGGGGGCCCTCCTACGAGCAGTACTTC. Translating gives CASSSSGGPSYEQYF.

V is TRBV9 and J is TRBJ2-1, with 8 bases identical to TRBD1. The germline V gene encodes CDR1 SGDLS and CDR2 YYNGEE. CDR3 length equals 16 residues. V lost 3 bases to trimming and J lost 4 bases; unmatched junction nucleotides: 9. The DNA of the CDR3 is TGTGCCAGCAGCGCCGAGCGGACAGGGAGGTACAATGAGCAGTTCTTC. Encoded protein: CASSAERTGRYNEQFF.

CDR3 sequence (DNA): TGTGCCAGCAGTTTAAATTATGGAGAGACCCAGTACTTC. Residues: CASSLNYGETQYF. The chain is built from TRBV27 and TRBJ2-5, with no clear D. Trimming removed 2 bases at V and 4 bases at J, with 8 bases between. Germline V CDR1 and CDR2: MNHEY, SMNVEV (reference sequence). This CDR3 has 13 residues.

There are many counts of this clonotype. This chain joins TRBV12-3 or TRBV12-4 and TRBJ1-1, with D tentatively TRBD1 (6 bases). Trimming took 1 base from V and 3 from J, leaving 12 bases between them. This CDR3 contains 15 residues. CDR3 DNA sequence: TGTGCCAGCAGTTTAGAAACAGGGTGGGACACTGAAGCTTTCTTT. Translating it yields CASSLETGWDTEAFF.

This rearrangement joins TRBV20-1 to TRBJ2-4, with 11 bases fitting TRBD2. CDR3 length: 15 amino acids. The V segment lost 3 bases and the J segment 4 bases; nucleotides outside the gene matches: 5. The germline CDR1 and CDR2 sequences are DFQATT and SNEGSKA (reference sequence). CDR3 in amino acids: CSASASGRQKNIQYF. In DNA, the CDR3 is TGCAGTGCTAGTGCTAGCGGGAGGCAAAAAAACATTCAGTACTTC.

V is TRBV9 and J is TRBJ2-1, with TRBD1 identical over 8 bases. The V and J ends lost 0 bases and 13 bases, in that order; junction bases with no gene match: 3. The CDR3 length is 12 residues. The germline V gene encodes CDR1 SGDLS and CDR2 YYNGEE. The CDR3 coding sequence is TGTGCCAGCAGCGTAGGAGACAGGGGCCAGTTCTTC. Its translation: CASSVGDRGQFF.

The CDR3 is CASSVAGGLSPGELFF. CDR3 nucleotides: TGTGCCAGTAGTGTAGCGGGGGGCCTCTCGCCGGGGGAGCTGTTTTTT. The chain recombines TRBV19 with TRBJ2-2; 10 bases line up with TRBD2. Per germline, CDR1 LNHDA and CDR2 SQIVND (reference sequence). J lost 8 bases, V lost 5 bases, and 11 bases had no gene match. The CDR3 covers 16 residues.

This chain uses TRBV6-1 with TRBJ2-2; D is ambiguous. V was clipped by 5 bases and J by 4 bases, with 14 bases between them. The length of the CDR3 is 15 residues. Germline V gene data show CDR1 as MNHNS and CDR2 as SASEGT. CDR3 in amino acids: CASSPRWRLTGELFF. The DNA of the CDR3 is TGTGCCAGCAGTCCCAGATGGAGACTCACCGGGGAGCTGTTTTTT.

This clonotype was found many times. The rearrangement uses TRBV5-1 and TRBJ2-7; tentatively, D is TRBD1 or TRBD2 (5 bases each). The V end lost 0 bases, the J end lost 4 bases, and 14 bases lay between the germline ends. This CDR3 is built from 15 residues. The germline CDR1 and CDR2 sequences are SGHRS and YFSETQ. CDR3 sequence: CASSLAPGPQYEQYF. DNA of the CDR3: TGCGCCAGCAGCTTGGCTCCGGGACCCCAATACGAGCAGTACTTC.

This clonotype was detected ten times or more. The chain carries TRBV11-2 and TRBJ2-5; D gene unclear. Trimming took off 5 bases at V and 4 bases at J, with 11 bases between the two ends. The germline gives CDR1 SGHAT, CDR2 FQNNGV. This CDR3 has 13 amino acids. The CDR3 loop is CASSRALIETQYF. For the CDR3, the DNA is TGTGCCAGCAGCCGGGCGCTGATAGAGACCCAGTACTTC.

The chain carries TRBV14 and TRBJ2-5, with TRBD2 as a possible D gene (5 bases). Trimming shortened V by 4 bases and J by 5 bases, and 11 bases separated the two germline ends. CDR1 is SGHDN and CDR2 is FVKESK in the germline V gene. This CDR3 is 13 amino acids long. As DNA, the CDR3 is TGTGCCAGCAGCCCTGGACTCAAGGAGACCCAGTACTTC. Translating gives CASSPGLKETQYF.

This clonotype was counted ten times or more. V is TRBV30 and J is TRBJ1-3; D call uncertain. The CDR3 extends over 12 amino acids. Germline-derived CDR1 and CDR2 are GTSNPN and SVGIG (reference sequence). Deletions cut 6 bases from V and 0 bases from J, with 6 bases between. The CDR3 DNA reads TGTGCCTGCCCCCTCTCTGGAAACACCATATATTTT. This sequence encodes CACPLSGNTIYF.

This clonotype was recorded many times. CDR3 protein: CASSQTAKDPQHF. CDR3 DNA: TGTGCCAGCAGTCAGACAGCGAAGGATCCCCAGCATTTT. The genes are TRBV7-2 and TRBJ1-5, with D maybe TRBD1 (5 bases). Trimming left V 6 bases short and J 10 bases short, with 16 bases between. The CDR3 covers 13 residues. CDR1 and CDR2 (germline): SGHTA, FQGNSA.

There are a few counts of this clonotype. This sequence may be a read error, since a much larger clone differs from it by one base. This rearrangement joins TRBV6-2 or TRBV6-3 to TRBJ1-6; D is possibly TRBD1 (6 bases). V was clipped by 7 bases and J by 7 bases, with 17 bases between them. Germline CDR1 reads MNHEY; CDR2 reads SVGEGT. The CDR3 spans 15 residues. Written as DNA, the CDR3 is TGTGCCAGCATAATAATACAGGGTGGAAATTCACCCCTCCACTTT. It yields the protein CASIIIQGGNSPLHF.